This passage covers 24 T cell receptor beta chains from one sample sequenced in a study of beta chain features in type 1 diabetes. Expressed TCRB transcripts got sequenced, as all isolated RNA was reverse transcribed. TCRdb keeps only in-frame clones here, not all; method: immunoSEQ multiplex PCR. The sample lists around 160,000 clones, around 63% seen once, with roughly 0.089% in the top ten. Antigen specificity for these receptors is unknown. Study results and caveats: When Type 1 diabetes patients were examined, their TCRB CDR3s proved moderately but significantly shorter in all four CD4+ subsets.

Sequenced material: naive CD4+ T cells from blood. The origin of the receptors is a man aged 25 to 45 with type 1 diabetes.

The rearrangement joins TRBV29-1 to TRBJ2-6, with D unresolved. The germline gives CDR1 SQVTM, CDR2 ANQGSEA. This CDR3 has 12 residues. V lost 6 bases and J 6 bases, leaving 9 bases between the germline ends. CDR3 protein: CSVYSAANVLTF. CDR3 DNA sequence: TGCAGCGTCTACTCGGCGGCCAACGTCCTGACTTTC.

The genes are TRBV2 and TRBJ1-5; D is unclear. This CDR3 has 14 residues. V lost 6 bases to trimming and J lost 6 bases, with 15 bases between them. Germline V CDR1 and CDR2: SNHLY, FYNNEI. The CDR3 sequence: CASSGFQGGQPQHF. CDR3 DNA sequence: TGTGCCAGCAGCGGGTTCCAAGGCGGTCAGCCCCAGCATTTT.

J is TRBJ2-7 and V is TRBV11-2; D could derive from TRBD1 or TRBD2 (5 bases each). Germline CDR1 reads SGHAT; CDR2 reads FQNNGV. Deletions cut 1 base from V and 6 bases from J, with 7 bases between. The CDR3 sequence is 12 residues long. CDR3 in DNA: TGTGCCAGCAGCTTAGGGGGACCCGAGCAGTACTTC. Its protein is CASSLGGPEQYF.

The CDR3 region is CSVVSRTGAYEQYF. The CDR3 coding sequence is TGCAGCGTTGTTTCCCGGACAGGGGCCTACGAGCAGTACTTC. The rearrangement joins TRBV29-1 to TRBJ2-7, with 9 nucleotides matching TRBD1. Germline V gene sequence: CDR1 SQVTM, CDR2 ANQGSEA. The V gene end was trimmed by 4 bases and the J gene end by 2 bases; junction bases not matched to a gene: 6. This CDR3 region has 14 residues.

This clone was detected a few times. The chain couples TRBV29-1 to TRBJ2-1, with D hard to call. Germline CDR1 reads SQVTM; CDR2 reads ANQGSEA. This CDR3 has 13 amino acids. The V gene lost 5 bases and the J gene lost 5 bases, with 13 bases spanning the gap. This CDR3 is CSVRQDANNEQFF. CDR3 DNA: TGCAGCGTTCGCCAGGATGCTAACAATGAGCAGTTCTTC.

This clone was counted a single time. This chain's CDR3 is CASSPDRSRTDTQYF. For the CDR3, the DNA is TGTGCCAGCAGTCCAGACAGGTCCCGCACAGATACGCAGTATTTT. The rearrangement uses TRBV2 and TRBJ2-3, with D possibly being TRBD1 (6 bases). The germline V gene has CDR1 SNHLY and CDR2 FYNNEI. V shed 5 bases and J shed 1 base, with 13 bases lying between them. The CDR3 sequence is 15 residues long.

The CDR3 bases are TGTGCCAGCAGTTTCCCTAGCGGGGGCACAGATACGCAGTATTTT. This gives the protein CASSFPSGGTDTQYF. This chain joins TRBV28 and TRBJ2-3; 9 bases match TRBD2. The V and J ends lost 3 bases and 1 base, in that order; junction bases with no gene match: 2. This CDR3 is 15 amino acids long. Germline values: CDR1 MDHEN, CDR2 SYDVKM.

V is TRBV2 and J is TRBJ1-1; TRBD1 matches 7 bases. V lost 7 bases to trimming and J lost 3 bases; unmatched junction nucleotides: 8. The CDR3 extends over 14 amino acids. CDR1 and CDR2 (germline): SNHLY, FYNNEI. CDR3 residues: CASMKGQEDTEAFF. The CDR3 bases are TGTGCCAGCATGAAAGGACAGGAAGACACTGAAGCTTTCTTT. The complete variable domain, with remaining parts taken from reference TRBV2 and TRBJ1-1, reads EPEVTQTPSHQVTQMGQEVILRCVPISNHLYFYWYRQILGQKVEFLVSFYNNEISEKSEIFDDQFSVERPDGSNFTLKIRSTKLEDSAMYFCASMKGQEDTEAFFGQGTRLTVV.

The V gene is TRBV10-3, the J gene TRBJ2-6, with 10 bases lining up with TRBD1. Germline CDR1 ENHRY, CDR2 SYGVKD. After removal of 6 bases from V and 2 bases from J, the junction contained 7 bases not matched to a gene. The CDR3 sequence is 17 residues long. In nucleotides, the CDR3 is TGTGCCATCAGCCTGACAGGGGGCCAGGCTGGGGCCAACGTCCTGACTTTC. Its protein is CAISLTGGQAGANVLTF.

V usage is TRBV7-6 and J usage is TRBJ2-6; 9 bases match TRBD1. V lost 10 bases, J lost 0 bases, and 7 bases stayed unmatched. The CDR3 sequence is 16 residues long. CDR1 and CDR2 (germline): SGHVS, FNYEAQ. For the CDR3, the DNA is TGTGCCACCAACAGGGGGCCTTTCTCTGGGGCCAACGTCCTGACTTTC. Residues: CATNRGPFSGANVLTF. The complete variable domain, with remaining parts taken from reference TRBV7-6 and TRBJ2-6, reads GAGVSQSPRYKVTKRGQDVALRCDPISGHVSLYWYRQALGQGPEFLTYFNYEAQQDKSGLPNDRFSAERPEGSISTLTIQRTEQRDSAMYRCATNRGPFSGANVLTFGAGSRLTVL.

The gene calls are TRBV30 and TRBJ1-4; D might be TRBD1 (6 bases). The CDR3 runs 15 residues. CDR1 and CDR2 (germline): GTSNPN, SVGIG (reference sequence). The V end lost 0 bases, the J end lost 5 bases, and 13 bases lay between the germline ends. CDR3 region: CAWSVTRDKNEKLFF. CDR3 nucleotide sequence: TGTGCCTGGAGTGTAACCAGGGACAAAAATGAAAAACTGTTTTTT.

CDR3 sequence (DNA): TGTGCCAGCAGCTTAACCGAGGACTACGAGCAGTACTTC. Protein: CASSLTEDYEQYF. The chain employs TRBV7-9 and TRBJ2-7; D remains ambiguous. Germline-derived CDR1 and CDR2 are SEHNR and FQNEAQ (reference sequence). Trimming took 2 bases from V and 3 from J, leaving 8 bases between them. The CDR3 totals 13 residues.

This rearrangement joins TRBV23-1 to TRBJ2-3; 8 positions match TRBD2. TRBV23-1 is an ORF, with its function uncertain. The CDR3 has 14 residues. J gave up 0 bases and V 7 bases, and 3 bases lay outside the gene matches. This CDR3 is CASITGGSTDTQYF. CDR3 DNA: TGCGCCAGCATAACGGGGGGGAGCACAGATACGCAGTATTTT.

This clone was seen a handful of times. This chain connects TRBV9 to TRBJ2-1; possibly TRBD2 for D (6 bases). The germline V and J ends were trimmed by 0 bases and 2 bases, with 9 bases remaining between them. Germline-derived CDR1 and CDR2 are SGDLS and YYNGEE. The CDR3 covers 15 residues. CDR3 protein: CASSVGASAYNEQFF. CDR3 bases: TGTGCCAGCAGCGTAGGGGCTAGCGCCTACAATGAGCAGTTCTTC.

This chain links TRBV9 with TRBJ2-3; D is unclear. Germline assignment: CDR1 SGDLS and CDR2 YYNGEE. The CDR3 covers 14 residues. Deletions cut 5 bases from V and 6 bases from J, with 16 bases between. The CDR3 DNA reads as TGTGCCAGCAGGGTCCAACCCACAGATGATACGCAGTATTTT. It encodes CASRVQPTDDTQYF.

The chain employs TRBV29-1 and TRBJ2-1; D perhaps matches TRBD1 (6 bases). Trimming left V 0 bases short and J 2 bases short, with 11 bases between. From germline, CDR1 is SQVTM and CDR2 ANQGSEA. This CDR3 region has 15 residues. As DNA, the CDR3 is TGCAGCGTTGAAGAAGGGGGAAGCACCTACAATGAGCAGTTCTTC. It codes for CSVEEGGSTYNEQFF.

Written as DNA, the CDR3 is TGTGCCAGCGCAACAGGGTGGGTCAACGAGCAGTACTTC. Translation: CASATGWVNEQYF. The genes are TRBV25-1 and TRBJ2-7, with TRBD1 as a possible D gene (6 bases). The CDR3 is 13 residues long. Trimming took off 8 bases at V and 5 bases at J, with 16 bases between the two ends. CDR1 is MGHDK, CDR2 SYGVNS, per germline.

V and J are TRBV9 and TRBJ2-4, with a weak D call TRBD1 (6 bases). The germline gives CDR1 SGDLS, CDR2 YYNGEE. This CDR3 is 15 amino acids long. Trimming shortened V by 3 bases and J by 8 bases, and 18 bases separated the two germline ends. The CDR3 DNA reads as TGTGCCAGCAGCGCCGCCCATACAGGGTTGGACATTCAGTACTTC. Translation gives CASSAAHTGLDIQYF.

This chain uses TRBV16 with TRBJ2-7; D is uncertain. The germline CDR1 and CDR2 sequences are KGHSY and FQNENV. CDR3 length: 14 residues. V gave up 3 bases and J gave up 2 bases, with 11 bases separating them. This CDR3 reads CASSHPWHTYEQYF. The CDR3 coding sequence is TGTGCCAGCAGCCACCCGTGGCATACCTACGAGCAGTACTTC.

This clone was recorded only once. The chain joins TRBV18 to TRBJ2-7; 7 bases map to TRBD1. The CDR3 has 14 amino acids. Trimming removed 3 bases from V and 0 bases from J; junction bases left unmatched: 2. Germline CDR1 reads KGHSH; CDR2 reads LQKENI. CDR3 DNA sequence: TGTGCCAGCTCACCGGGACAGAGCTCCTACGAGCAGTACTTC. Residues: CASSPGQSSYEQYF.

V and J are TRBV2 and TRBJ2-3; unclear D gene. CDR1 SNHLY and CDR2 FYNNEI come from the germline V gene. The CDR3 has 14 residues. V shed 2 bases and J shed 1 base, with 7 bases lying between them. The DNA of the CDR3 is TGTGCCAGCAGTGAAAGAACAGGCACAGATACGCAGTATTTT. It translates to CASSERTGTDTQYF.

Only a few counts were recorded for this clone. The rearrangement links TRBV29-1 to TRBJ2-7; the match to TRBD1 covers 9 bases. Germline V CDR1 and CDR2: SQVTM, ANQGSEA. The CDR3 runs 15 residues. V lost 0 bases and J lost 0; bases outside the gene matches: 3. The CDR3 is CSVEEGTGSSYEQYF. The CDR3 DNA sequence: TGCAGCGTTGAAGAGGGGACAGGGAGCTCCTACGAGCAGTACTTC.

Only one count was recorded for this clone. The chain couples TRBV1 to TRBJ2-1; the D call of TRBD1 is as the table states it, not checked on the DNA. TRBV1 is recorded as a pseudogene. The CDR3 covers 17 residues. CDR3 nucleotides: TGCACCAGCAGCCAAAGCTTGCACAGGGGGCATTACAATGAGCAGTTCTTC. Translation gives CTSSQSLHRGHYNEQFF.

This clone was counted a few times. V and J are TRBV30 and TRBJ1-1; no clear D. From germline, CDR1 is GTSNPN and CDR2 SVGIG (reference sequence). The ends were cut back, 2 bases at V and 4 bases at J, with 11 bases in the middle. This CDR3 contains 13 residues. Here the CDR3 reads CAWSSEWSTEAFF. CDR3 coding DNA: TGTGCCTGGAGTTCCGAGTGGAGCACTGAAGCTTTCTTT.